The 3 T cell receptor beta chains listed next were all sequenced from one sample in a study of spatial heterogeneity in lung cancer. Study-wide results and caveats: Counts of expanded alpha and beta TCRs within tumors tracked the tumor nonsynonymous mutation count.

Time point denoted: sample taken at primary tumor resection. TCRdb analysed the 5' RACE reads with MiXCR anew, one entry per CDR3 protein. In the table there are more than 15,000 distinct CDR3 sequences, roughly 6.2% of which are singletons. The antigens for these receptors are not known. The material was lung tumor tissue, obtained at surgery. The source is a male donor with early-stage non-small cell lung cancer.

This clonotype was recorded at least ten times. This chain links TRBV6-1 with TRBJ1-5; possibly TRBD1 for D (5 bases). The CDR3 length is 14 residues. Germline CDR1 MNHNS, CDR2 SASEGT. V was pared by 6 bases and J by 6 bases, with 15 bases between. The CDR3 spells CASSRLGTGQPQHF. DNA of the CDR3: TGTGCCAGCAGCAGACTGGGGACGGGTCAGCCCCAGCATTTT.

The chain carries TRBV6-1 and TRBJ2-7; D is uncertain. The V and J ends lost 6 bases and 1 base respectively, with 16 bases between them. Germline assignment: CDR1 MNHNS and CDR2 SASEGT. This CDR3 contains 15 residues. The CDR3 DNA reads TGTGCCAGCAGCGACCCCCGGACCTCGTCCTACGAGCAGTACTTC. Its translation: CASSDPRTSSYEQYF.

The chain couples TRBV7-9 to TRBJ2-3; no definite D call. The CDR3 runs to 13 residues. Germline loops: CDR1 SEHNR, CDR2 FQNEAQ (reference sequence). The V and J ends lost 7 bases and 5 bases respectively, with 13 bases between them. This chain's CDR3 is CASTPLPRDTQYF. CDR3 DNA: TGTGCCAGCACCCCATTACCTAGAGATACGCAGTATTTT.